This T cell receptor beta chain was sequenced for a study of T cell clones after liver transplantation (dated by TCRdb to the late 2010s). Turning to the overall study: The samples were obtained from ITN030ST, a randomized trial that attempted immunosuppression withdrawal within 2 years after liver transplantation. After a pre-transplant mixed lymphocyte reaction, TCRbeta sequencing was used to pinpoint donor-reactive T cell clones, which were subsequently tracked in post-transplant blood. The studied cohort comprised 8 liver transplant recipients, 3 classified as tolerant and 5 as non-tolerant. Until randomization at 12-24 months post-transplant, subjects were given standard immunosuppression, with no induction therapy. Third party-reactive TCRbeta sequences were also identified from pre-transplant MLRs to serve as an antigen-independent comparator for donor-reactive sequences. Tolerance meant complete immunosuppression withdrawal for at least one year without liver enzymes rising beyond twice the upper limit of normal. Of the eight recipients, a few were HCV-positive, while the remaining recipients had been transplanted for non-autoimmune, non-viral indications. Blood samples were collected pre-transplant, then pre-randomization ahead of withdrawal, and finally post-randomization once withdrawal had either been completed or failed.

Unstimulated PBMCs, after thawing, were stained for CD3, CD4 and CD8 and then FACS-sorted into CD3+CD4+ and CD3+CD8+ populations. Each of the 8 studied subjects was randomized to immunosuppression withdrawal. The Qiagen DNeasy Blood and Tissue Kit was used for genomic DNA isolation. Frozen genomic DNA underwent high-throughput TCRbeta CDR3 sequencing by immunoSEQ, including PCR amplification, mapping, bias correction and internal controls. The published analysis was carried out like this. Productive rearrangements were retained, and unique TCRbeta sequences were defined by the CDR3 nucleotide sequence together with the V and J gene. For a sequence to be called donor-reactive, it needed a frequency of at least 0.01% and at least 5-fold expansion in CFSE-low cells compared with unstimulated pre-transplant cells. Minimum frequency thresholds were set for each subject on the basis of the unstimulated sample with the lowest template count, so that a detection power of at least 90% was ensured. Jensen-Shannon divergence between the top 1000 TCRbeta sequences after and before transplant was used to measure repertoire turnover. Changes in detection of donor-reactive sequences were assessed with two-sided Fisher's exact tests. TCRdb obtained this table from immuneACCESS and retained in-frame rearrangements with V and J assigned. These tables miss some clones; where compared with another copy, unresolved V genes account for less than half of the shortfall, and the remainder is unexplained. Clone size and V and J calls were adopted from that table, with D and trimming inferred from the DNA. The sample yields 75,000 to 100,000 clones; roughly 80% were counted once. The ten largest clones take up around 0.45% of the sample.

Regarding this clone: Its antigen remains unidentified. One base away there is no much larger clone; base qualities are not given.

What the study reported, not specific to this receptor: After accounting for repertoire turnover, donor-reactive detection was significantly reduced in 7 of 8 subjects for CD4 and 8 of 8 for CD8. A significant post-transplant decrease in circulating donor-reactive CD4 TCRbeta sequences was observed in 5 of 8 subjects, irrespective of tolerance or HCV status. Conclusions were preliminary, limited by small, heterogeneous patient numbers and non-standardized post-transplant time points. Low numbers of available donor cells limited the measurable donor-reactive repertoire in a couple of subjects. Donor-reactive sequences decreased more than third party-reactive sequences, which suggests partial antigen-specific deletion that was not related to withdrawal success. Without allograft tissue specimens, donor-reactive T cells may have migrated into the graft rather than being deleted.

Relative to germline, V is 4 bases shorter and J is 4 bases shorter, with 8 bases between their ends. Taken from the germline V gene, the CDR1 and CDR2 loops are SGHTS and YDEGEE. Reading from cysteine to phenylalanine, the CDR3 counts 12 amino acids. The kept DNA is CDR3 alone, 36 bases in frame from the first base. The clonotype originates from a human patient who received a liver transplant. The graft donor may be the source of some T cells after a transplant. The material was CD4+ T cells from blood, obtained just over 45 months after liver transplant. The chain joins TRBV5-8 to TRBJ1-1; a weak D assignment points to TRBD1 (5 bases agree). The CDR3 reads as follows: CASSRQITEAFF. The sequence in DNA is TGTGCCAGCAGCCGACAGATCACTGAAGCTTTCTTT. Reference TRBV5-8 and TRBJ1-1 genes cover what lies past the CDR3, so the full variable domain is EAGVTQSPTHLIKTRGQQATLRCSPISGHTSVYWYQQALGLGLQFLLWYDEGEERNRGNFPPRFSGRQFPNYSSELNVNALELEDSALYLCASSRQITEAFFGQGTRLTVV.